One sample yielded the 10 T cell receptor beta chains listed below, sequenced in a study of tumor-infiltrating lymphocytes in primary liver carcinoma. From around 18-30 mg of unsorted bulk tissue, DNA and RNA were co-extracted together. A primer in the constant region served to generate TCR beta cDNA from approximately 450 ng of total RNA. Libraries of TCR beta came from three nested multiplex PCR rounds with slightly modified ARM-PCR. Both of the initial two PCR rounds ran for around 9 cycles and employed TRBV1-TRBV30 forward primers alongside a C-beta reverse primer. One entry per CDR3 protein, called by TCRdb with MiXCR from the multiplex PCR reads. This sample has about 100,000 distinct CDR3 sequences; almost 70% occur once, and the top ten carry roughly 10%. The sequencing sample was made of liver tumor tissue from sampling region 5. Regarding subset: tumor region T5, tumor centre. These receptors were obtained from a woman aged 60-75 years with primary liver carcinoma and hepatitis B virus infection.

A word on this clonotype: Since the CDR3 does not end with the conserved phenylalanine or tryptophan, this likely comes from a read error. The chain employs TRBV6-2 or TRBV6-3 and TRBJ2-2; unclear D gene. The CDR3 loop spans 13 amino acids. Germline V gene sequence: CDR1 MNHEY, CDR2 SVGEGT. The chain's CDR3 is CVSSSGVPGELFS. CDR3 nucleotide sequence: TGTGTCAGCAGTTCTGGAGTGCCCGGGGAGCTGTTTTCT.

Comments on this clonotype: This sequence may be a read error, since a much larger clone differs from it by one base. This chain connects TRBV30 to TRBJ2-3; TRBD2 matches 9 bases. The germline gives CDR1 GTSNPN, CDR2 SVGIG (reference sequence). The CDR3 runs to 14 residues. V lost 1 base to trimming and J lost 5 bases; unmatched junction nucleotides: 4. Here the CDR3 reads CAWSDGLARDTQYF. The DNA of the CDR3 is TGTGCCTGGAGTGACGGACTAGCGAGAGATACGCAGTATTTT.

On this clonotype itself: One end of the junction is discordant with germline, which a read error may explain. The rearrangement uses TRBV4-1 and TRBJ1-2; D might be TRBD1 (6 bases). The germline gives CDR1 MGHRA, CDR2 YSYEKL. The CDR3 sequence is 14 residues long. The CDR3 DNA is TGCGCCAGCAGCCAAGCAGGGGTATCCTATGGTTACACCTTC. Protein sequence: CASSQAGVSYGYTF.

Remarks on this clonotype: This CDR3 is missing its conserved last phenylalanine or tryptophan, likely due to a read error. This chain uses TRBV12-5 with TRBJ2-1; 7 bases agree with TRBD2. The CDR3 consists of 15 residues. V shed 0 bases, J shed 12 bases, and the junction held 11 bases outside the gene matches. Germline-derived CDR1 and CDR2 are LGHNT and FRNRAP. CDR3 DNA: TGTGCTAGTGGTTTGGTCGGGGGGAGGATCGATGTGCAGTTCTTA. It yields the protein CASGLVGGRIDVQFL.

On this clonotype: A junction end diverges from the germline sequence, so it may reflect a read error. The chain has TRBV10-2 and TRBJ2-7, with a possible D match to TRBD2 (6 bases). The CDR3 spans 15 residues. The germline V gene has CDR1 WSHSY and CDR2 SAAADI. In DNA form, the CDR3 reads TGTGCCAGCACACAGGAACTTAGCGGCCTCTACGAGCAATACTTC. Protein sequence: CASTQELSGLYEQYF.

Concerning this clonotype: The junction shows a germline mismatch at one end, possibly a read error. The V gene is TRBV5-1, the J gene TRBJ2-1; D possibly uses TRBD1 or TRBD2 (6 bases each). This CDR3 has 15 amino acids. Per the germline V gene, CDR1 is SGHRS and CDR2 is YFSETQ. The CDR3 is CASSLEGVPYNEQFF. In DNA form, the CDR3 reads TGTGCTAGCAGCTTGGAGGGGGTACCTTACAATGAGCAGTTCTTC.

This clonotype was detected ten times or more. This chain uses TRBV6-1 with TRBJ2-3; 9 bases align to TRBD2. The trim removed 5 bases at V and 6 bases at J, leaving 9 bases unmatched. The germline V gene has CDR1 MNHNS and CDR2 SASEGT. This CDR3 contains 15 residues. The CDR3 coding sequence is TGTGCCAGCAGTACTGAAATTGCGGGAGGGGATACGCAGTATTTT. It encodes CASSTEIAGGDTQYF.

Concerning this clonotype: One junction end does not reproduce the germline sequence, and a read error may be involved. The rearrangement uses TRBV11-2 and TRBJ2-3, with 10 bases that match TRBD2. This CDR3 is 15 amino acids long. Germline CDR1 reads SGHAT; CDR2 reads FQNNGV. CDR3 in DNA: TGTGCCAGCAGCCCTAGACTAGCGGGCCCAGGTACGCAATATTTT. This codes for CASSPRLAGPGTQYF.

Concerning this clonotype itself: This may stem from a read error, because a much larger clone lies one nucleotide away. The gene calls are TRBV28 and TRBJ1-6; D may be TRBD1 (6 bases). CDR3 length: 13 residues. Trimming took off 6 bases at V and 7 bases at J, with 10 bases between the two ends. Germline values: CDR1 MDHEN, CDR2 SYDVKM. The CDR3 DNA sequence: TGTGCCAGCAGCGACAGGAGAAATTCACCCCTCCACTTT. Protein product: CASSDRRNSPLHF.

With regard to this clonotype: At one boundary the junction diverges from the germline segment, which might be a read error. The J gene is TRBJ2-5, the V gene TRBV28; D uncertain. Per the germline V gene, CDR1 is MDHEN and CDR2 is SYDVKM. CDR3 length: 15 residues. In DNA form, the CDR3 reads TGTGCCAGCAGTCCGCGACGAAACCCTGGAGAGATCCAGTACTTC. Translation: CASSPRRNPGEIQYF.